The entry below describes one T cell receptor (beta chain). This clonotype has a handful of counts. What this receptor recognizes is not known. Per-nucleotide qualities are absent, and no much larger clonotype sits a single base away. Receptor libraries were prepared by PCR. TCRdb records NextSeq 500 as the sequencer. Bulk TCR libraries were made following a previously described method, with the TCR primers given in Table S5. The Qiagen AllPrep DNA/RNA kit was used to purify total RNA. Before analysis, reads from multiple sequencing runs of the same library were pooled. The published analysis was carried out like this. Reads were retained only if the reads had an exact TCR constant sequence, and the retained reads were trimmed to 150 nt and grouped according to their 12-nt molecular barcodes. Within each barcode group, reads were sub-clustered at a 15% Levenshtein threshold, and quality-weighted consensus sequences were built per RNA molecule. Non-functional sequences were removed, as were lower-count sequences one edit away from another. Barcode sub-clusters with fewer than 20% of the maximum read count were removed, based on fitting two negative binomial distributions. The public sequencing data were trimmed at Q25 with fastp and processed into clonotypes with MiXCR by TCRdb, which kept only in-frame beta chains. Every CDR3 protein is listed once, alongside the most common genes and DNA of its rows. Here the V and J calls rest on TCRdb's processing, not on the authors' analysis. The sample yields some 580,000 distinct CDR3 sequences; less than 30% were counted once. The ten largest make up about 0.73% of the sample.

Libraries of naive CD8 T cells were built from about 21,000 to 970,000 sorted cells, with 10%, 30% or 50% of the purified RNA used. On a BD FACSAria II, naive CD8 T cells were FACS-sorted as CD8+CD4-CCR7+CD45RA+ and collected into RLT Plus buffer. To test detection sensitivity, Jurkat RNA equal to 9 to 10 TCR copies was added to samples of about 17,000-1,100,000 naive CD8 T cells. CD8 T cells were enriched with RosetteSep CD8+ T Cell Enrichment Cocktail and Ficoll-Paque, followed by ACK red cell lysis. The sample comes from a study of molecular identifiers for immune sequencing clone quantification (dated by TCRdb to the late 2010s). Background for the entire study: For a replicate experiment, the RNA from either roughly 18,000 or 92,000 naive CD8 T cells was divided into five aliquots, and four of those aliquots went on to sequencing. This methods study used CD8 T cells to benchmark TCR RNA copy counting and molecular-identifier clustering-based TCR repertoire sequencing (MIDCIRS). Broad study findings and their caveats: When barcode sub-clustering was not used, chimeric consensus sequences inflated TCR diversity, with chimeras reaching as high as 47%. Even against a background of one million naive CD8 T cells, spiked-in Jurkat TCR RNA amounting to a single cell's worth was reported to be detectable. The sizes of highly expanded clones could end up underestimated when identical TCR molecules share a barcode. Modeling gave roughly 3 recovered TCR RNA copies per cell versus 7.5 to 10 by digital PCR, implying roughly 28% capture efficiency. The naive libraries included spiked-in Jurkat TCR RNA (roughly ten copies' worth), and this Jurkat TCR RNA is not part of the donor repertoire. Clones above 20 RNA copies held over 98% of molecules in CMV-specific effector cells but under 1% in naive cells.

Looking up the germline V gene (reference sequence) yields CDR1 GTSNPN and CDR2 SVGIG. The CDR3, from cysteine to phenylalanine, totals 13 residues. The kept DNA is CDR3 alone, 39 bases in frame from the first base. V is clipped by 2 bases and J by 13 bases, and the sequence between their germline boundaries is 21 bases long. The sample consisted of naive CD8+ T cells from blood, with Jurkat cell RNA spiked in. Per the publication, the cell subset or site label means: FACS-sorted CD8+CD4-CCR7+CD45RA+ naive T cells. The origin of this receptor is a human donor in good health. Some libraries in this study had Jurkat cell RNA spiked in. Recombination joined TRBV30 with TRBJ2-7; the D segment cannot be called with confidence. The DNA sequence is given as TGTGCCTGGAGTTCGGACCCGCCTCGTGGGAAATACTTC. The encoded protein is CAWSSDPPRGKYF.